This TCR beta chain is drawn from a study of tumor-infiltrating lymphocytes in primary liver carcinoma. The researchers produced TCR beta cDNA from 450 to 600 ng total RNA with a constant-region primer. TCR beta libraries came from three nested multiplex PCR rounds using slightly modified ARM-PCR. TCRdb used MiXCR to reprocess the multiplex PCR reads, holding one entry per CDR3 protein. Altogether about 110,000 distinct CDR3 sequences are present, around two thirds being singletons, with the ten largest covering around 9.7%. Co-extracted RNA and DNA came from about 20-30 mg of unsorted bulk tissue. Samples were taken from five separate regions (per tumor). The sequence came from a woman aged 60-70 years with primary liver carcinoma and hepatitis B virus infection. Specimen: liver tumor tissue from sampling region 1. The subset: tumor region T1, superior pole.

CDR3 bases: TGCGCCAGCAGCCAAGGGGACAGGGTACGCGTCCTGACTTTC. It specifies CASSQGDRVRVLTF. V is TRBV5-1 and J is TRBJ2-6; 9 nucleotides match TRBD1. Germline-derived CDR1 and CDR2 are SGHRS and YFSETQ. The CDR3 loop spans 14 amino acids. The J segment lost 12 bases and the V segment lost 4 bases, leaving 8 bases of the junction unmatched.